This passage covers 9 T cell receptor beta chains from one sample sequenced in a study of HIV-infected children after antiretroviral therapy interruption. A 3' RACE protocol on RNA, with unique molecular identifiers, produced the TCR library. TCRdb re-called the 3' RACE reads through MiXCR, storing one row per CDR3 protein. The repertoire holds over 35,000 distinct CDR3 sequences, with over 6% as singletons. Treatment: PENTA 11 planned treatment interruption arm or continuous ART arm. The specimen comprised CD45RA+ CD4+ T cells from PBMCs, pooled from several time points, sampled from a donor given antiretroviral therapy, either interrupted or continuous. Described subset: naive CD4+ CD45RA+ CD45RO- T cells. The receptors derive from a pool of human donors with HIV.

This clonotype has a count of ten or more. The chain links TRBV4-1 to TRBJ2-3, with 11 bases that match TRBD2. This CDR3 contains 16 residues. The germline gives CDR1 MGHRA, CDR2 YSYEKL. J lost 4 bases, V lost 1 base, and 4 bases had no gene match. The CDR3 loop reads CASSQVSGRAADTQYF. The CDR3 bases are TGCGCCAGCAGCCAAGTTAGCGGGAGGGCAGCAGATACGCAGTATTTT.

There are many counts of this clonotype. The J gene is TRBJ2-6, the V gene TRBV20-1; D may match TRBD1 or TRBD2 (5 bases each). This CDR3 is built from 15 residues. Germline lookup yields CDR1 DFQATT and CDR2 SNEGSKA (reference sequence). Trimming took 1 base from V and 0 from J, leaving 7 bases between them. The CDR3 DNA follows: TGCAGTGCTAGAGTGAGGGGCTCTGGGGCCAACGTCCTGACTTTC. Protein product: CSARVRGSGANVLTF.

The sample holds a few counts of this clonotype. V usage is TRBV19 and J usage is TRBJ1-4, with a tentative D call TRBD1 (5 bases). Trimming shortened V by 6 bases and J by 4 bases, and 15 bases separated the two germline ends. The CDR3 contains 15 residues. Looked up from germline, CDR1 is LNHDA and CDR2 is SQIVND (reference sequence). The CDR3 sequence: CASRTSGRINEKLFF. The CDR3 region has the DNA TGTGCCAGTAGAACCTCGGGACGGATTAATGAAAAACTGTTTTTT.

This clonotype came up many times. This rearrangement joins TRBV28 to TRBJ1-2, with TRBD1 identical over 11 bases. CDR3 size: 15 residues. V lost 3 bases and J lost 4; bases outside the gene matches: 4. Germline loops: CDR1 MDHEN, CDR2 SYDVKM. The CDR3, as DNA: TGTGCCAGCAGTTTCACCGGGACAGGGGGCTATGGCTACACCTTC. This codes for CASSFTGTGGYGYTF.

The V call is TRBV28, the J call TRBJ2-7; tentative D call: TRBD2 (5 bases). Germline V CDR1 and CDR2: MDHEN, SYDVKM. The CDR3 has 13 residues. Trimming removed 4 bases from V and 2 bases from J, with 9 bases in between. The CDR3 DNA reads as TGTGCCAGCAGTTCGGAGGTTCCCTACGAGCAGTACTTC. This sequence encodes CASSSEVPYEQYF.

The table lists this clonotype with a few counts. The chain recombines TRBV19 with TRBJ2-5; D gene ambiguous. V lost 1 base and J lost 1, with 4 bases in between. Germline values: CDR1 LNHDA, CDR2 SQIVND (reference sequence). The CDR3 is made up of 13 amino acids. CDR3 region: CASSIGLQETQYF. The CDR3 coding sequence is TGTGCCAGTAGTATAGGCCTCCAAGAGACCCAGTACTTC.

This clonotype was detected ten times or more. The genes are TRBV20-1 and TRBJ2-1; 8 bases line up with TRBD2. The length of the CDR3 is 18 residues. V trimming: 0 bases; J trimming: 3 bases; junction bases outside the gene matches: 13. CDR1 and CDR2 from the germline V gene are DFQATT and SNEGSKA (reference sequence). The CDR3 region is CSARDWGSGRSLYNEQFF. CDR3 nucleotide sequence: TGCAGTGCTAGAGATTGGGGCAGCGGGAGATCACTCTACAATGAGCAGTTCTTC.

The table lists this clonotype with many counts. CDR3 residues: CASSFFGRLGPEAFF. CDR3 in DNA: TGTGCCAGCAGCTTTTTCGGACGGCTCGGCCCTGAAGCTTTCTTT. The V call is TRBV7-2, the J call TRBJ1-1; D is undetermined. CDR1 and CDR2 (germline): SGHTA, FQGNSA. V lost 3 bases, J lost 6 bases, and 17 bases lay in between. This CDR3 has 15 residues.

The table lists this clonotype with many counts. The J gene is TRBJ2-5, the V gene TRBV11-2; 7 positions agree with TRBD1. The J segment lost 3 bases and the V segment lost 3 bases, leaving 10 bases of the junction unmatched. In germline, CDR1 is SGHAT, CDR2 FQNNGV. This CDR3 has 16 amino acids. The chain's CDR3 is CASSFGPGQPKETQYF. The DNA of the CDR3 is TGTGCCAGCAGCTTTGGTCCGGGACAGCCAAAAGAGACCCAGTACTTC.